Each of the 23 T cell receptor beta chains below was sequenced from the same sample in a study of neurological immune-mediated disorders. In TCRdb, the 5' RACE reads were re-called with MiXCR into one record per CDR3 protein. Of more than 45,000 distinct CDR3 sequences in the sample, 11% are singletons; the top ten hold approximately 2%. The sequencing input was PBMCs. These receptors were obtained from a man aged 55 to 69 in good health.

This clonotype was seen ten or more times. The chain couples TRBV7-2 to TRBJ1-5; D may be TRBD1 (5 bases). The CDR3 sequence is 15 residues long. Trimming removed 1 base from V and 5 bases from J, with 12 bases in between. Germline V gene sequence: CDR1 SGHTA, CDR2 FQGNSA. In DNA form, the CDR3 reads TGTGCCAGCAGCTTAGAAATGGGGGGATATCAGCCCCAGCATTTT. The encoded protein is CASSLEMGGYQPQHF.

This clonotype has at least ten counts. The chain is built from TRBV12-3 or TRBV12-4 and TRBJ2-7, with 8 bases lining up with TRBD2. This CDR3 comprises 14 residues. The ends lost 3 bases at V and 3 bases at J; junction bases unmatched: 4. Here the CDR3 DNA reads TGTGCCAGCAGTTTCGGGGGGGGTATCTACGAGCAGTACTTC. The encoded protein is CASSFGGGIYEQYF.

This clonotype was seen at least ten times. The chain joins TRBV20-1 to TRBJ1-2, with D uncertain. This CDR3 comprises 12 residues. Trimming removed 6 bases from V and 3 bases from J, with 11 bases in between. Germline V gives CDR1 DFQATT, CDR2 SNEGSKA (reference sequence). The chain's CDR3 is CSAAETDYGYTF. As DNA, the CDR3 is TGCAGTGCAGCGGAAACTGACTATGGCTACACCTTC.

This clonotype showed up many times. This chain joins TRBV12-3 or TRBV12-4 and TRBJ1-2; no reliable D call. The CDR3 is 12 residues long. V gave up 5 bases and J gave up 8 bases, with 12 bases separating them. CDR3 residues: CASSAGRSGYTF. The CDR3 DNA reads TGTGCCAGCAGTGCGGGCCGGTCAGGCTACACCTTC.

This clonotype was counted ten times or more. The J gene is TRBJ1-1, the V gene TRBV6-1; 7 bases agree with TRBD1. Germline lookup yields CDR1 MNHNS and CDR2 SASEGT. This CDR3 has 13 residues. The trim removed 3 bases at V and 11 bases at J, leaving 9 bases unmatched. CDR3 region: CASSENKGASAFF. As DNA, the CDR3 is TGTGCCAGCAGTGAGAATAAGGGGGCGTCCGCTTTCTTT.

In this sample, this clonotype turned up many times. The chain carries TRBV29-1 and TRBJ2-7; the D gene is possibly TRBD1 (6 bases). CDR1 is SQVTM and CDR2 is ANQGSEA in the germline V gene. The V end was cut by 7 bases, the J end by 3 bases, with 13 bases between. The CDR3 sequence is 12 residues long. In DNA, the CDR3 is TGCAGCGGCCGGGACACTTTCTACGAGCAGTACTTC. The encoded protein is CSGRDTFYEQYF.

This clonotype occurred many times. The chain recombines TRBV11-2 with TRBJ2-5, with a possible D match to TRBD2 (6 bases). The CDR3 is 15 residues long. Trimming removed 7 bases from V and 5 bases from J, with 20 bases in between. The germline CDR1 and CDR2 sequences are SGHAT and FQNNGV. CDR3 residues: CASMGEAGGYETQYF. The CDR3 DNA sequence: TGTGCCAGCATGGGGGAGGCGGGTGGCTACGAGACCCAGTACTTC. The entire variable domain, with the rest obtained from reference TRBV11-2 and TRBJ2-5, is as follows: EAGVAQSPRYKIIEKRQSVAFWCNPISGHATLYWYQQILGQGPKLLIQFQNNGVVDDSQLPKDRFSAERLKGVDSTLKIQPAKLEDSAVYLCASMGEAGGYETQYFGPGTRLLVL.

This clonotype came up a few times. V is TRBV18 and J is TRBJ1-2; 9 nucleotides align to TRBD1. This CDR3 spans 15 amino acids. After removal of 6 bases from V and 5 bases from J, the junction contained 10 bases not matched to a gene. Germline assignment: CDR1 KGHSH and CDR2 LQKENI. CDR3: CASSPGQGIGYGYTF. CDR3 in DNA: TGTGCCAGCTCCCCCGGACAGGGGATTGGATATGGCTACACCTTC.

This clonotype occurred many times. CDR3: CASSLNPGSTEAFF. The CDR3, as DNA: TGTGCCAGCAGCTTAAACCCAGGCAGCACTGAAGCTTTCTTT. The chain uses TRBV7-3 and TRBJ1-1, with D hard to call. The germline gives CDR1 SGHTA, CDR2 FQGTGA. V lost 1 base and J lost 4, with 10 bases in between. This CDR3 comprises 14 residues. Complete variable domain (other parts from reference TRBV7-3 and TRBJ1-1): GAGVSQTPSNKVTEKGKYVELRCDPISGHTALYWYRQSLGQGPEFLIYFQGTGAADDSGLPNDRFFAVRPEGSVSTLKIQRTERGDSAVYLCASSLNPGSTEAFFGQGTRLTVV.

This chain connects TRBV20-1 to TRBJ2-7; D possibly corresponds to TRBD1 (5 bases). Germline CDR1 is DFQATT and CDR2 is SNEGSKA (reference sequence). V lost 4 bases to trimming and J lost 2 bases, with 9 bases between them. The CDR3 length is 12 residues. The CDR3 DNA reads TGCAGTGCTACAGGACAAGCCTACGAGCAGTACTTC. Amino acids: CSATGQAYEQYF.

This clonotype was detected many times. V gene TRBV29-1 combines with J gene TRBJ2-5; D is possibly TRBD2 (6 bases). The germline V gene encodes CDR1 SQVTM and CDR2 ANQGSEA. The V end was cut by 6 bases, the J end by 5 bases, with 16 bases between. There are 13 residues in the CDR3. The CDR3 is CSVAPGVWETQYF. In DNA, the CDR3 is TGCAGCGTAGCCCCGGGGGTCTGGGAGACCCAGTACTTC.

This clonotype has ten or more counts. The gene calls are TRBV12-3 or TRBV12-4 and TRBJ2-1, with 10 bases that match TRBD1. The CDR3 runs 15 residues. J was trimmed by 10 bases and V by 3 bases; bases with no gene match: 9. The CDR3 DNA follows: TGTGCCAGCAGTTTCGGGAGACAGGGGGCAGGAGAGCAGTTCTTC. Its protein is CASSFGRQGAGEQFF.

This clonotype has ten or more counts. CDR3 in amino acids: CASSVDSDRNQPQHF. Written as DNA, the CDR3 is TGTGCCAGCAGCGTAGACAGTGACCGCAATCAGCCCCAGCATTTT. The chain carries TRBV9 and TRBJ1-5, with no clear D. Trimming took off 0 bases at V and 2 bases at J, with 9 bases between the two ends. The germline gives CDR1 SGDLS, CDR2 YYNGEE. The length of the CDR3 is 15 residues.

This clonotype came up many times. The rearrangement joins TRBV3-1 to TRBJ1-5; unclear D gene. Germline loops: CDR1 LGHDT, CDR2 YNNKEL (reference sequence). The CDR3 runs 14 residues. V shed 0 bases and J shed 1 base, with 4 bases lying between them. The CDR3 region has the DNA TGTGCCAGCAGCCAAGAAAGCAGCAATCAGCCCCAGCATTTT. It yields the protein CASSQESSNQPQHF.

This clonotype was seen ten or more times. The CDR3 nucleotides read TGCAGTGCTAGAGATCCTAGGACAGGGGAGAACACCGGGGAGCTGTTTTTT. Its translation is CSARDPRTGENTGELFF. This rearrangement joins TRBV20-1 to TRBJ2-2; 9 bases fit TRBD1. The V gene's germline CDR1 is DFQATT and CDR2 SNEGSKA (reference sequence). The CDR3 totals 17 residues. The junction had 6 bases not matched to a gene; V was cut back by 0 bases and J by 1 base.

This clonotype appeared many times. V gene TRBV7-2 combines with J gene TRBJ2-7; 7 bases align to TRBD2. Per germline, CDR1 SGHTA and CDR2 FQGNSA. V shed 2 bases and J 3 bases; nucleotides not matched to a gene: 4. The CDR3 sequence is 14 residues long. CDR3: CASSLSGRDYEQYF. CDR3 nucleotides: TGTGCCAGCAGCTTAAGTGGGAGGGACTACGAGCAGTACTTC.

In its sample, this clonotype was seen many times. The V and J genes are TRBV20-1 and TRBJ1-6; 8 nucleotides match TRBD1. Losses at the gene ends were 0 bases for V and 5 bases for J; bases not matched to a gene: 15. There are 19 residues in the CDR3. Germline-derived CDR1 and CDR2 are DFQATT and SNEGSKA (reference sequence). The chain's CDR3 is CSARDRGTGDTTDNSPLHF. The CDR3 region has the DNA TGCAGTGCTAGAGATCGAGGGACAGGCGATACGACAGATAATTCACCCCTCCACTTT.

This clonotype has a count of ten or more. J is TRBJ2-7 and V is TRBV9; weak D call: TRBD2 (6 bases). The CDR3 is made up of 17 amino acids. V was shortened by 4 bases and J by 0 bases, with 20 bases between the two germline ends. Germline CDR1 is SGDLS and CDR2 is YYNGEE. In DNA, the CDR3 is TGTGCCAGCAGCCCCCGAGTTGCGGGGCCCAGCTCCTACGAGCAGTACTTC. This sequence encodes CASSPRVAGPSSYEQYF.

This clonotype was seen ten or more times. The J gene is TRBJ2-5, the V gene TRBV5-5; possible D gene TRBD1, 6 bases. CDR1 SGHKS and CDR2 YYEKEE come from the germline V gene (reference sequence). V was shortened by 3 bases and J by 2 bases, with 14 bases between the two germline ends. This CDR3 comprises 15 residues. This CDR3 reads CASSSYGTLQETQYF. The DNA of the CDR3 is TGTGCCAGCAGCTCGTACGGGACACTTCAAGAGACCCAGTACTTC. Drawing the rest from reference TRBV5-5 and TRBJ2-5, the complete variable domain is DAGVTQSPTHLIKTRGQQVTLRCSPISGHKSVSWYQQVLGQGPQFIFQYYEKEERGRGNFPDRFSARQFPNYSSELNVNALLLGDSALYLCASSSYGTLQETQYFGPGTRLLVL.

This clonotype occurred many times. The gene calls are TRBV12-3 or TRBV12-4 and TRBJ2-5; D is uncertain. Trimming removed 7 bases from V and 5 bases from J, with 17 bases in between. The CDR3 runs 14 residues. The CDR3 DNA reads as TGTGCCAGCACCCCACCCCCGAAGCAGGAGACCCAGTACTTC. This sequence encodes CASTPPPKQETQYF.

This clonotype was recorded many times. The chain couples TRBV20-1 to TRBJ1-6; D is unresolved. CDR3 size: 17 residues. V gave up 4 bases and J gave up 6 bases, with 22 bases separating them. Germline V lookup: CDR1 DFQATT, CDR2 SNEGSKA (reference sequence). In DNA form, the CDR3 reads TGCAGTGCTAACTACCAGTCCGTTGATTGGGTTAATTCACCCCTCCACTTT. This gives the protein CSANYQSVDWVNSPLHF.

Concerning this clonotype itself: Being one base from a much bigger clone, this may be a read error. The chain links TRBV18 to TRBJ1-1; TRBD1 might be the D (5 bases). CDR1 is KGHSH, CDR2 LQKENI, per germline. The CDR3 spans 14 residues. Trimming took 6 bases from V and 9 from J, leaving 20 bases between them. CDR3 nucleotide sequence: TGTGCCAGCTCGTCGGGGGAGATCGGGACTCAAGCTTTCTTT. This codes for CASSSGEIGTQAFF.

This clonotype has at least ten counts. The chain uses TRBV6-2 or TRBV6-3 and TRBJ2-1; the D gene is possibly TRBD2 (6 bases). Germline V gene data show CDR1 as MNHEY and CDR2 as SVGEGT. With 5 bases removed from V and 5 bases from J, the gap between germline ends came to 10 bases. The CDR3 totals 13 residues. The CDR3 is CASSLRLDNEQFF. The CDR3 bases are TGTGCCAGCAGTCTTCGACTAGACAATGAGCAGTTCTTC.